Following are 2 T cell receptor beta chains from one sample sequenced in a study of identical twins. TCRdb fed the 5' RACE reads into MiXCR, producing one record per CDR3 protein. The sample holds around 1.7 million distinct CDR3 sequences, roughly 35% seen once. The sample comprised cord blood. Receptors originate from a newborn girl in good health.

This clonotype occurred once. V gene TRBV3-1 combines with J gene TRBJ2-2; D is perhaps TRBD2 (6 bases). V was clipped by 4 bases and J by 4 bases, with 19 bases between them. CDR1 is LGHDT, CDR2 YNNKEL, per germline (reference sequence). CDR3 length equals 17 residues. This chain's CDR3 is CASSLQPPKLATGELFF. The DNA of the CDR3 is TGTGCCAGCAGCCTCCAACCACCAAAACTAGCCACCGGGGAGCTGTTTTTT.

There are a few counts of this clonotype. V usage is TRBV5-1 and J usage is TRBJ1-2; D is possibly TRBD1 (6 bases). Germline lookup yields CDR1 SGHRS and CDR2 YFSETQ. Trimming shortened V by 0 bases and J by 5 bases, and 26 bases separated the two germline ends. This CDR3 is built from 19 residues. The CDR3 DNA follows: TGCGCCAGCAGCTTGGTCAGAAACATACAGGGAAGGGAAGGGTATGGCTACACCTTC. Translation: CASSLVRNIQGREGYGYTF.